The sequence of this T cell receptor beta chain was determined in a study of response to subunit inactivated influenza vaccine. V gave up 6 bases and J gave up 0 bases, with 12 bases separating them. This CDR3 has 15 residues. Germline V gene lookup returns CDR1 MDHEN and CDR2 SYDVKM. TCRdb reprocessed the RT-PCR reads with MiXCR, giving one entry per CDR3 protein. Among around 480,000 distinct CDR3 sequences listed, 11% were seen once. The study, taken as a whole, reports: There was a suggestion from the authors that each seasonal influenza vaccination recruits few new T cells.

Of note for this clonotype: Its specificity is unknown.

The sequences come from PBMCs from blood, collected 45 days after vaccination. V gene TRBV28 combines with J gene TRBJ2-1; D tentatively reads TRBD1 or TRBD2 (5 bases each). The receptor comes from a man aged 45-60 years who received an inactivated influenza vaccine. DNA for the CDR3: TGTGCCAGCAGCAGGGACCCTAGCTCCTACAATGAGCAGTTCTTC. Encoded protein: CASSRDPSSYNEQFF.